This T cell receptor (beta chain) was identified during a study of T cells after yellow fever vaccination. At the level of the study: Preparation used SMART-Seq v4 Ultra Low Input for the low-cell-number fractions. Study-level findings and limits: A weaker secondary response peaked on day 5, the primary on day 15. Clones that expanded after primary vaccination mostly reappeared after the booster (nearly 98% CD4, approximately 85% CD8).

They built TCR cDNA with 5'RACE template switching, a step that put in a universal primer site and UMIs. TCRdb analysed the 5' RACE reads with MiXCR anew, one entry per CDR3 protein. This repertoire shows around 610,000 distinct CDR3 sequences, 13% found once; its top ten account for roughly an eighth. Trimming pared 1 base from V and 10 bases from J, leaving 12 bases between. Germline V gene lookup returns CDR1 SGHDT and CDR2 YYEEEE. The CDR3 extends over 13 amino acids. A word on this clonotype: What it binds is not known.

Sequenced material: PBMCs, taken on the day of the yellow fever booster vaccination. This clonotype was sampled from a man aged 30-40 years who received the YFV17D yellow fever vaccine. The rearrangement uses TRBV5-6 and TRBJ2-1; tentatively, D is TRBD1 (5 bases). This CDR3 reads CASSLIRVGEQFF. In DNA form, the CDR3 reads TGTGCCAGCAGCTTGATCAGGGTTGGGGAGCAGTTCTTC.